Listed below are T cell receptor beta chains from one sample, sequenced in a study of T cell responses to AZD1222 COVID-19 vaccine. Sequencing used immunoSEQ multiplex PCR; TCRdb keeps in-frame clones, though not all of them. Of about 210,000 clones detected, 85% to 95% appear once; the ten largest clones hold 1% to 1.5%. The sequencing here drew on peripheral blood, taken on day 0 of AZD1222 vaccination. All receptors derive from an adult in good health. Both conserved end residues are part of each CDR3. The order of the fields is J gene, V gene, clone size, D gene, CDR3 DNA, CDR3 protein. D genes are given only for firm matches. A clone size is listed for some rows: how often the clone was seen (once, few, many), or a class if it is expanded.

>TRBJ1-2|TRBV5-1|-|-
TGCGCCAGCCAAAGCGGGGCCGGGGACTATGGCTACACCTTC
CASQSGAGDYGYTF
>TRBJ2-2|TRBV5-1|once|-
TGCGCCAGCAGCTTTGTGGGGACCGGGGAGCTGTTTTTT
CASSFVGTGELFF
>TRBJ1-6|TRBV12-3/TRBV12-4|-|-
TGTGCCAGCAGTTCGAGACTGGCTAGGGCCCTCCACTTT
CASSSRLARALHF
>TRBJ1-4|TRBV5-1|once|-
TGCGCCAGCAGTTCCTGGGGAGGAGGGAGAAGCGAAAAACTGTTTTTT
CASSSWGGGRSEKLFF
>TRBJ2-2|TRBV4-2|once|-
TGTGCCAGCAGCCAAGATTGGGGGCAGACGAACACCGGGGAGCTGTTTTTT
CASSQDWGQTNTGELFF
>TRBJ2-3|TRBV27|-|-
TGTGCCAGCAGTTTACCCGTCTTGGCGGGGGCGATTCCTAGCACAGATACGCAGTATTTT
CASSLPVLAGAIPSTDTQYF
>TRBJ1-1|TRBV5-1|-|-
TGCGCCAGCAGCTTGACAGTCCACAGAGCCCAGGGCACTGAAGCTTTCTTT
CASSLTVHRAQGTEAFF
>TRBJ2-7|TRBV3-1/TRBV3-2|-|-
TGTGCCAGCAATAACGGGGGACCCTACGAGCAGTACTTC
CASNNGGPYEQYF
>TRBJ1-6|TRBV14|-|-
TGTGCCAGCACCAGGGACATATATTCACCCCTCCACTTT
CASTRDIYSPLHF
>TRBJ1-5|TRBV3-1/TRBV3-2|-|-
TGTGCCAGCAGTCTAGGGCACCGGCGGAGCAATCAGCCCCAGCATTTT
CASSLGHRRSNQPQHF
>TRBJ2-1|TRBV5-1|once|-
TGCGCCAGTAGTAGCGAGTCCAATGAGCAGTTCTTC
CASSSESNEQFF
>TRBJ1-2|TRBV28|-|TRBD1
TGTGCCAGCAGCCATGAGACAGGGTTGGGAGACTATGGCTACACCTTC
CASSHETGLGDYGYTF
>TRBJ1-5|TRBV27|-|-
TGTGCCAGTCAACCTGGAGGCAGCAATCAGCCCCAGCATTTT
CASQPGGSNQPQHF
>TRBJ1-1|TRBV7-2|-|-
TGTGCCAGCAGCTTAAGTCCGGGCGGGGAAGCTTTCTTT
CASSLSPGGEAFF
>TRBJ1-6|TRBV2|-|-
TGTGCCAGCAGTGAATCTCCCCCTTCGCACTCACCCCTCCACTTT
CASSESPPSHSPLHF
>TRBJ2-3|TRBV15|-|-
TGTGCCACCAGCAGAAGTCTGGACAGCTACACAGATACGCAGTATTTT
CATSRSLDSYTDTQYF
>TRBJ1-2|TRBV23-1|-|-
TGCGCCAGCAGTCATAGTCTGGCCCCGGGCTACACCTTC
CASSHSLAPGYTF
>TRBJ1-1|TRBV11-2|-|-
TGTGCCAGCAGCCCTATACCGCCCGAAGCTTTCTTT
CASSPIPPEAFF
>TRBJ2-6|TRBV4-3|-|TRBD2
TGCGCCAGCAGCCGGACTAGCGGGGGACCCTCTGGGGCCAACGTCCTGACTTTC
CASSRTSGGPSGANVLTF
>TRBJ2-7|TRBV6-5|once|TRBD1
TGTGCCAGCAGGGACAGGGACAGCTCCTACGAGCAGTACTTC
CASRDRDSSYEQYF
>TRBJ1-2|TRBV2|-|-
TGTGCCAGCAGTCAACAGGGATCCCGTAACTATGGCTACACCTTC
CASSQQGSRNYGYTF
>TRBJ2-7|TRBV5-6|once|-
TGTGCCAGCAGCTTCGAACCCTACGAGCAGTACTTC
CASSFEPYEQYF
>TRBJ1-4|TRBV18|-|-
TGTGCCAGCTCCCCTTCTGGCGGGGGGCGAGGTGAAAAACTGTTTTTT
CASSPSGGGRGEKLFF
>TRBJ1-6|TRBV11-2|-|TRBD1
TGTGCCAGCAGCCCGGAGACAGGGTTTAATTCACCCCTCCACTTT
CASSPETGFNSPLHF